This T cell receptor beta chain was captured in a study of CXCR3-negative and CXCR3-positive naive CD8 T cells. The CDR3 loop spans 14 amino acids. Germline loops: CDR1 SGDLS, CDR2 YYNGEE. Sorts performed in triplicate captured 300,000 to 350,000 cells each from every CD8+ T cell subset. A CD45RO-CCR7+CD27+CD95- phenotype identified naive CD8+ T cells. Each TRB cDNA library was prepared by 5' RACE (with UMI labels). TCRdb re-called the 5' RACE reads and catalogs CDR3 proteins one per entry, DNA excluded. This listing includes around 60,000 distinct CDR3 sequences. Whole-study results and caveats: The study found more hydrophobic TRB CDR3s in CXCR3-positive naive cells than in CXCR3-negative naive cells. Comparison of naive subsets found surface CD5 to be comparable, and TCR strength was inferred on the basis of TRB CDR3 properties. Naive CXCR3-positive and CXCR3-negative cells shared TRBV-TRBJ usage; memory cells diverged.

Of note for this clonotype: Its antigen is not known.

The receptor was isolated from a human donor in good health. Some clones in this sample may be carry-over from other donors' samples. The source material was naive CXCR3+ CD8+ T cells from blood. Subset noted: CD45RO-CCR7+CD27+CD95- naive CD8+ T cells expressing CXCR3 (TNR3+). The gene calls are TRBV9 and TRBJ1-1. The CDR3 is CASSVAGMNTEAFF.